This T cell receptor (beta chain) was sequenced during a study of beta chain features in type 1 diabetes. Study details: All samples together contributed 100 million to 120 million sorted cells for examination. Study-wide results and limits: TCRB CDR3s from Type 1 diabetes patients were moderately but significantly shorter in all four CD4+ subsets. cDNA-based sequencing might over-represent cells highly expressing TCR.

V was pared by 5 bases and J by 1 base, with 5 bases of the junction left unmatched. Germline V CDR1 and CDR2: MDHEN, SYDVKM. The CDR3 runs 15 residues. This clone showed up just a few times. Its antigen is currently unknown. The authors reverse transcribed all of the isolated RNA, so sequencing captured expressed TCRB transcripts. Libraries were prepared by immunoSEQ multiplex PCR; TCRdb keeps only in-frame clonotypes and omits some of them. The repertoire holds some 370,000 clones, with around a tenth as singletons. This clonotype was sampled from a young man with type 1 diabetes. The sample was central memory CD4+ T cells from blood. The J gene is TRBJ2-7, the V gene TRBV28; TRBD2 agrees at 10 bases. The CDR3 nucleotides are TGTGCCAGCAGTCGGACTAGCGGAGGGTCCTACGAGCAGTACTTC. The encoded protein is CASSRTSGGSYEQYF.